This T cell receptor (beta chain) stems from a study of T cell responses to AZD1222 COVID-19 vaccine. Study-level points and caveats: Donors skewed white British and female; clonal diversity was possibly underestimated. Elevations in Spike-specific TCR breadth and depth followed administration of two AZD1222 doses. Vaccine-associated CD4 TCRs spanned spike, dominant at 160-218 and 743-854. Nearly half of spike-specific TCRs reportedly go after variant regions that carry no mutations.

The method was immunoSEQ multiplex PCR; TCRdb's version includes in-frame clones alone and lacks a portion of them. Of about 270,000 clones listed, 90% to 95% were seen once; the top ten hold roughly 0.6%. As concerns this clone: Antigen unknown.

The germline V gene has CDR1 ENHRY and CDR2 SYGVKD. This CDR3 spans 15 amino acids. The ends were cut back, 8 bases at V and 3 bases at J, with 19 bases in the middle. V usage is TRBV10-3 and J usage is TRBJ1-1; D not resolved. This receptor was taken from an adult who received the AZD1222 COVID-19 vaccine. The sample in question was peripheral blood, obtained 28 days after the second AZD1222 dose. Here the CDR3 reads CAISPTDRSDTEAFF. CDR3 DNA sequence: TGTGCCATCTCTCCCACGGACCGCTCGGACACTGAAGCTTTCTTT.